The present TCR beta chain was sequenced within a study of T cell repertoires in cytomegalovirus infection. Concerning this clonotype itself: Its antigen is currently unknown.

TCRdb analysed the reads with MiXCR anew, one entry per CDR3 protein. The top ten hold 15% to 20% of the sample, which has about 500,000 distinct CDR3 sequences, roughly a third seen once. CDR3 size: 11 residues. Between the trimmed V and J ends, which lost 5 bases and 9 bases, there was a span of 11 bases. Germline V gene lookup returns CDR1 SGHTA and CDR2 FQGNSA. The chain employs TRBV7-2 and TRBJ2-7; perhaps TRBD2 as D (5 bases). This TCR derives from a human donor in good health (CMV status not recorded). Some clones in this sample may be carry-over from other donors' samples. The input for sequencing was cultured PBMCs, taken from culture after CMV antigen stimulation. CDR3 in amino acids: CASSELRGQYF. The CDR3 coding sequence is TGTGCCAGCAGCGAACTCCGGGGGCAGTACTTC.